This T cell receptor beta chain was found in a study of shared clonotypes between healthy human individuals. Study-wide points: Clonotypes which were not shared had lower generation probabilities than clonotypes that all four donors shared. Clonotype sharing among donors, it was expected, would be affected by sequencing depth.

The V and J ends lost 5 bases and 3 bases, in that order; junction bases with no gene match: 8. Germline assignment: CDR1 SGHTA and CDR2 FQGNSA. The CDR3 is 16 amino acids. Replicate PCRs from sorted subsets contained approximately 220 ng DNA, which is 31,000 or so T cell genomes. The table came from immunoSEQ multiplex PCR; TCRdb's copy has only in-frame clones and leaves some out. Counted here are 2,500,000 or so clones, around 92% occurring once; the ten biggest clones make up around 0.4%. For this clone: The antigen remains undetermined.

The origin of this receptor is a man between 18 and 35 years old in good health. Some clones in this sample may be carry-over from other donors' samples. V and J are TRBV7-2 and TRBJ2-3, with TRBD2 matching over 10 bases. Sequenced sample: naive CD4+ T cells from PBMCs. Noted subset: CD45RA+ positively selected. CDR3 sequence: CASSTRMTSGTDTQYF. CDR3 in DNA: TGTGCCAGCAGCACCCGCATGACTAGCGGGACAGATACGCAGTATTTT. The variable domain in full, completed from reference TRBV7-2 and TRBJ2-3, reads GAGVSQSPSNKVTEKGKDVELRCDPISGHTALYWYRQSLGQGLEFLIYFQGNSAPDKSGLPSDRFSAERTGGSVSTLTIQRTQQEDSAVYLCASSTRMTSGTDTQYFGPGTRLTVL.